This TCR beta chain was captured by sequencing in a study of regulatory T cells in long-lasting Graves disease. Arm-PCR of CDR3 regions and iRepertoire HTBI primers were used to build TCR beta libraries. TCRdb reanalysed the multiplex PCR reads using MiXCR and keeps one entry per CDR3 protein. The data show fewer than 650,000 distinct CDR3 sequences, with about 16% seen just once and approximately 12% held by the top ten. The CDR3 covers 15 residues. Germline V gives CDR1 MNHEY, CDR2 SMNVEV (reference sequence). With V trimmed by 3 bases and J by 8 bases, 9 bases remained unmatched. Stated time point: newly diagnosed GD, antithyroid drugs for less than 3 months. Isolated PBMC RNA provided the starting material for the TCR library. In addition, the sample was reused for a study of T cells in Graves' hyperthyroidism and ophthalmopathy. From that report: Uncontrolled infection, other autoimmune disease, pregnancy or lactation excluded patients. TCR CDR3 regions were first amplified by RT-PCR with HTBI primers.

The genes are TRBV27 and TRBJ2-3; 9 bases fit TRBD2. This sample comprised peripheral blood mononuclear cells (PBMCs), obtained at new diagnosis, from a patient treated with antithyroid drugs. This receptor was obtained from a man between 18 and 29 years old with Graves disease. The CDR3 region is CASSFQVNSGSTQYF. Written as DNA, the CDR3 is TGTGCCAGCAGTTTCCAAGTGAATAGCGGGAGTACGCAGTATTTT.